This T cell receptor (beta chain) appears in the sequencing data of a study of shared clonotypes between healthy human individuals. Study-wide results and limits: Measured sharing among donors was expected to vary with sequencing depth.

About this clone: The antigen remains unidentified.

Terminally differentiated effector memory CD45RA+ cells were excluded from the naive CD8 cells, which were CD45RO-negative and positively selected for CCR7. Germline CDR1 and CDR2: LNHDA and SQIVND (reference sequence). Trimming took 0 bases from V and 3 from J, leaving 8 bases between them. The CDR3 runs to 14 residues. Running of the assay took place at deep level. Only in-frame clones appear in the TCRdb table, and some are missing; sequencing was by immunoSEQ multiplex PCR. The sample records a few million clones, approximately 92% being singletons. The clonotype comes from a man between 18 and 35 years old in good health. Some clones in this sample may be carry-over from other donors' samples. The sample was naive CD8+ T cells from PBMCs. The V and J genes are TRBV19 and TRBJ1-1; D remains ambiguous. The CDR3 protein is CASSIDISYTEAFF. DNA for the CDR3: TGTGCCAGTAGTATAGACATCTCGTACACTGAAGCTTTCTTT. The full variable domain, its missing parts supplied by reference TRBV19 and TRBJ1-1, is DGGITQSPKYLFRKEGQNVTLSCEQNLNHDAMYWYRQDPGQGLRLIYYSQIVNDFQKGDIAEGYSVSREKKESFPLTVTSAQKNPTAFYLCASSIDISYTEAFFGQGTRLTVV.